This TCR beta chain was profiled in a study of shared clonotypes between healthy human individuals. On the study more broadly: Every donor yielded three CD4 naive, three CD4 memory, two CD8 naive and one CD8 memory plate.

Study results and caveats: The sharing of 4% to 5.5% of naive CD4 clonotypes was seen across a few donors. Unshared clonotypes carried lower generation probabilities than those common to all four donors.

This CDR3 comprises 14 residues. V gave up 5 bases and J gave up 4 bases, with 15 bases separating them. From germline, CDR1 is SGHRS and CDR2 YFSETQ. A note on this clone: Its specificity is not known.

Naive-designated CD8 cells lacked CD45RO, were positively enriched for CCR7, and omitted terminally differentiated effector memory CD45RA+ cells. Generated by immunoSEQ multiplex PCR, the TCRdb table keeps only in-frame clones and is missing some. The repertoire holds roughly 2,000,000 clones, with around 95% as singletons. Sequencing used naive CD8+ T cells from PBMCs. This sequence originates from a man aged 18 to 29 in good health. Some clones in this sample may be carry-over from other donors' samples. This chain connects TRBV5-1 to TRBJ1-1; TRBD1 is a possible D gene (6 bases). In DNA, the CDR3 is TGCGCCAGCAGGTGGCTACAGGGAAGCACTGAAGCTTTCTTT. It encodes CASRWLQGSTEAFF.